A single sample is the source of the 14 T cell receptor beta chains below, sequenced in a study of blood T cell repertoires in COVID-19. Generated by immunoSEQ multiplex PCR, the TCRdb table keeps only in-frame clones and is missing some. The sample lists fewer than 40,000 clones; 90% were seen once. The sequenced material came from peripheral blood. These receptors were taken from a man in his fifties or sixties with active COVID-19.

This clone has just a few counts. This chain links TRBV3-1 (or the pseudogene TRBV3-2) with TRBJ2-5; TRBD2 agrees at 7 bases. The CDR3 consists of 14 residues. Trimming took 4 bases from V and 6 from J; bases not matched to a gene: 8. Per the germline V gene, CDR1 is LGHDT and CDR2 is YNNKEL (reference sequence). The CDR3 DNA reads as TGTGCCAGCAGCCCCGGACTAGAGGTGAAGACCCAGTACTTC. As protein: CASSPGLEVKTQYF.

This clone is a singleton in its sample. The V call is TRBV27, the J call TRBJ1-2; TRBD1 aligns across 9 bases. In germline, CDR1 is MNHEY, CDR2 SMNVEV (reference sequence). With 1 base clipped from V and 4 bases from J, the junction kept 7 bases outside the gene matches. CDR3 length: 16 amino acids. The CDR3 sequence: CASSLLGQGISYGYTF. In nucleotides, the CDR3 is TGTGCCAGCAGTTTATTAGGACAGGGGATCAGCTATGGCTACACCTTC.

The CDR3 sequence: CASSEGPLGMNTEAFF. The CDR3 nucleotides are TGTGCCAGCAGTGAGGGGCCCCTCGGCATGAACACTGAAGCTTTCTTT. V usage is TRBV2 and J usage is TRBJ1-1; maybe TRBD1 (5 bases). Trimming stripped 3 bases from V and 0 bases from J, with 14 bases between. Germline V CDR1 and CDR2: SNHLY, FYNNEI. The CDR3 is made up of 16 amino acids.

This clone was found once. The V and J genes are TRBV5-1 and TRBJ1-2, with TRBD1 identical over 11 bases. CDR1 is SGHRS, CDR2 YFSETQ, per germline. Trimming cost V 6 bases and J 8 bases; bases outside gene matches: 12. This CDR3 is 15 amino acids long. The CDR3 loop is CASNPEGQGGRGYTF. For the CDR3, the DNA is TGCGCCAGCAATCCCGAGGGACAGGGGGGGCGGGGCTACACCTTC.

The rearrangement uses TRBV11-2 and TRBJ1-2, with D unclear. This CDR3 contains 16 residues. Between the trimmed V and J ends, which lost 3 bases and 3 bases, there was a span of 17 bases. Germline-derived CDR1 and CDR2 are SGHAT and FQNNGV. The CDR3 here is CASSFTAPGSYYGYTF. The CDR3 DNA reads TGTGCCAGCAGCTTCACTGCGCCCGGGAGTTACTATGGCTACACCTTC. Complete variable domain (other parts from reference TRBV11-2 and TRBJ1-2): EAGVAQSPRYKIIEKRQSVAFWCNPISGHATLYWYQQILGQGPKLLIQFQNNGVVDDSQLPKDRFSAERLKGVDSTLKIQPAKLEDSAVYLCASSFTAPGSYYGYTFGSGTRLTVV.

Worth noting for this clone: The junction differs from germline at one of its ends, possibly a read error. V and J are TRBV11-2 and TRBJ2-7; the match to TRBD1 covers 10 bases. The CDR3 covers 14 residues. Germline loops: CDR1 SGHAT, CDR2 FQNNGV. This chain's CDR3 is CASSTSSGTGATHF. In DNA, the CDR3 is TGTGCCAGCAGCACCTCTTCCGGGACAGGGGCCACCCACTTC.

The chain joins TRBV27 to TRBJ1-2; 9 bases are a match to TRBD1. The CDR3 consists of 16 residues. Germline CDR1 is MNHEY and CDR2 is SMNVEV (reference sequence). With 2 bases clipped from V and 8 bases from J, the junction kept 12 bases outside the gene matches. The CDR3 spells CASSLGTGFAGNGYTF. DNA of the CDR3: TGTGCCAGCAGTTTAGGGACAGGGTTTGCCGGCAACGGCTACACCTTC.

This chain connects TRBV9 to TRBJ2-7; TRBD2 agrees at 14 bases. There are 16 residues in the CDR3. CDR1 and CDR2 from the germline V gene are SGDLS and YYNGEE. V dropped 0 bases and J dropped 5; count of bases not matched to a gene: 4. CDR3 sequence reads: CASSVGGTSGGHEQYF. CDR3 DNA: TGTGCCAGCAGCGTAGGAGGGACTAGCGGGGGTCACGAGCAGTACTTC. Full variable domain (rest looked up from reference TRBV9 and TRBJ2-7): DSGVTQTPKHLITATGQRVTLRCSPRSGDLSVYWYQQSLDQGLQFLIQYYNGEERAKGNILERFSAQQFPDLHSELNLSSLELGDSALYFCASSVGGTSGGHEQYFGPGTRLTVT.

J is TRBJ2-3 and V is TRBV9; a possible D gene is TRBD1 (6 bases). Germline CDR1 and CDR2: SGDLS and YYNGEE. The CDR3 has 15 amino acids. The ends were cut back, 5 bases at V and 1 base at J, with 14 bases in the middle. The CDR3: CASSGTPGGTDTQYF. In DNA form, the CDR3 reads TGTGCCAGCAGTGGTACCCCAGGGGGCACAGATACGCAGTATTTT.

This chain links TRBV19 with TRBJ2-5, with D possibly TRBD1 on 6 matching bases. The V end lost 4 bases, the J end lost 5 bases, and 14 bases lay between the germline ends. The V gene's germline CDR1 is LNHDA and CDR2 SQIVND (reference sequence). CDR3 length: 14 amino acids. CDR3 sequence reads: CASSSHRVWETQYF. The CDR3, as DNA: TGTGCCAGTAGTAGCCACAGGGTTTGGGAGACCCAGTACTTC.

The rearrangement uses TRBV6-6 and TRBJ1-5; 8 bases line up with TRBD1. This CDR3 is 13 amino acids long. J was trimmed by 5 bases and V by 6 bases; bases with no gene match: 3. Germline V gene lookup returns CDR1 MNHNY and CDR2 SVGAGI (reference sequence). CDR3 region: CASRPQGDQPQHF. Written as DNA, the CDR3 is TGTGCCAGCAGGCCACAGGGGGATCAGCCCCAGCATTTT.

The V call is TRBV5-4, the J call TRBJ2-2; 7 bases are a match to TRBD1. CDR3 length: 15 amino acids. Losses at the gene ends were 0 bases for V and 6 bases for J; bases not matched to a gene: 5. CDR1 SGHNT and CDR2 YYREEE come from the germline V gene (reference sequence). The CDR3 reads CASSLGQGSPGELFF. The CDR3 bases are TGTGCCAGCAGCTTGGGACAGGGATCCCCCGGGGAGCTGTTTTTT.

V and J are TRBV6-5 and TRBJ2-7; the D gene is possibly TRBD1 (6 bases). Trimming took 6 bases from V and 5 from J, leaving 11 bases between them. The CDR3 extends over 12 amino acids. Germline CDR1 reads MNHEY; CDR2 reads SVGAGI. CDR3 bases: TGTGCCAGCAGCAGGGGCTTCAACGAGCAGTACTTC. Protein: CASSRGFNEQYF.

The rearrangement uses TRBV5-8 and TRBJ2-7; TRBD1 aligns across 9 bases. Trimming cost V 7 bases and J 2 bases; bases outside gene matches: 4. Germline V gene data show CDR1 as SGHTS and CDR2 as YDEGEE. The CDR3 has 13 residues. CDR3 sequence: CASGNRGPYEQYF. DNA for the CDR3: TGTGCCAGCGGCAACAGGGGGCCCTACGAGCAGTACTTC.